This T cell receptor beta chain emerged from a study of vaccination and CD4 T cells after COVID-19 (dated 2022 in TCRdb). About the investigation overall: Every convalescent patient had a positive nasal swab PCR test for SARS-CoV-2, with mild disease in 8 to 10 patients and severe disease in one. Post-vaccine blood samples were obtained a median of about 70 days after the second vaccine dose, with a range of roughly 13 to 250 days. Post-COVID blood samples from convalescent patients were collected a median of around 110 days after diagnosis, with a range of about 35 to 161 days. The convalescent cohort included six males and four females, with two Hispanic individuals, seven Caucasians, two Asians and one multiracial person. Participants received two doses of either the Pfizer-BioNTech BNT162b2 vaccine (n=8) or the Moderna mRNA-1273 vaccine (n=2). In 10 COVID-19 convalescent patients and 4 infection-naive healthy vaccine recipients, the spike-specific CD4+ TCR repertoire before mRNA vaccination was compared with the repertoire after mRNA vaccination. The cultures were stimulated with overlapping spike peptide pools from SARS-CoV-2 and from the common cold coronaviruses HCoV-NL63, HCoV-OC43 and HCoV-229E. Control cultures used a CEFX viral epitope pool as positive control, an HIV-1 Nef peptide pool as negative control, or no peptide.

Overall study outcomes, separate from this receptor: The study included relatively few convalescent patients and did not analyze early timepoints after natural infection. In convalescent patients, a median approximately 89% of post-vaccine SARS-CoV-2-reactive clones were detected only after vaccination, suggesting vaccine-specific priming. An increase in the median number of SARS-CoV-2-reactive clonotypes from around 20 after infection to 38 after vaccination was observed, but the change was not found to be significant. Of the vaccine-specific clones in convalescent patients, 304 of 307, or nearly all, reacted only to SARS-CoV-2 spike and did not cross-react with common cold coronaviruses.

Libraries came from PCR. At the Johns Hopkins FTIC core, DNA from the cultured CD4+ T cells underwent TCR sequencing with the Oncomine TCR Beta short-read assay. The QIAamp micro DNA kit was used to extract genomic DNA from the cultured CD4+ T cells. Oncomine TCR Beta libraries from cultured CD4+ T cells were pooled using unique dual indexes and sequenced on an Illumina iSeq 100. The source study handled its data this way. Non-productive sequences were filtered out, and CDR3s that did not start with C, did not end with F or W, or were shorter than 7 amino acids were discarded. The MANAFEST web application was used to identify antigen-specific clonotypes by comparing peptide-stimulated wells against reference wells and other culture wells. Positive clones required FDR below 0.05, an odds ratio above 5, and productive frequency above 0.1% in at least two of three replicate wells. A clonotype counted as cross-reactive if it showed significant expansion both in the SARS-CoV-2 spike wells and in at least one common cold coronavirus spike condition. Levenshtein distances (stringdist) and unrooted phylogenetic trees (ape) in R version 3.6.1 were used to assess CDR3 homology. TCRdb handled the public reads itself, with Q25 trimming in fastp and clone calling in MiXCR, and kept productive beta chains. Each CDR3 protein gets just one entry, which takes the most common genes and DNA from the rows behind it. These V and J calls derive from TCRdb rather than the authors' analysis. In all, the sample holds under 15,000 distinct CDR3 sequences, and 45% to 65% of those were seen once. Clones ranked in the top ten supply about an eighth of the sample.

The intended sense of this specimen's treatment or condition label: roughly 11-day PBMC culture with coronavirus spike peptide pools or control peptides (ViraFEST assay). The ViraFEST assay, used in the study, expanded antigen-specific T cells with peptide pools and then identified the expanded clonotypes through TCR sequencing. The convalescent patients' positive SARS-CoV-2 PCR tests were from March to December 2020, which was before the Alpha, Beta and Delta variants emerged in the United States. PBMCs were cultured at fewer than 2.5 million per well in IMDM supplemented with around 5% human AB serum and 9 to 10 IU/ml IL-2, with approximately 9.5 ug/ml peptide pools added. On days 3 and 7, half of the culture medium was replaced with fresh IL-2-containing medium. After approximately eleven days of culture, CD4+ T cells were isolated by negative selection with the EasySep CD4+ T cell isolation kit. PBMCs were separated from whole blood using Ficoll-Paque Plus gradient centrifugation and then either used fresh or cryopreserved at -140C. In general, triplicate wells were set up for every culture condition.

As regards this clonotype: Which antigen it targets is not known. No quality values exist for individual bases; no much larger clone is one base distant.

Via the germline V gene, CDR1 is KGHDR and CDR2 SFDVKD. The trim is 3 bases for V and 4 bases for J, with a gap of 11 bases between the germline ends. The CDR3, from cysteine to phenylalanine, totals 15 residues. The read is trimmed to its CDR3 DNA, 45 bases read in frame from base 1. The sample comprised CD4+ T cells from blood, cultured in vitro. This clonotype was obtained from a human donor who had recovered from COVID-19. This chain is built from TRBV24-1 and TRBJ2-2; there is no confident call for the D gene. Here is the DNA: TGTGCCACCAGTGATCCAAACGTCGTCACCGGGGAGCTGTTTTTT. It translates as CATSDPNVVTGELFF.